The next 23 T cell receptor beta chains were all read from a single sample in a study of blood T cell repertoires in COVID-19. Profiling relied on immunoSEQ multiplex PCR, and the TCRdb table lists in-frame clones only, not all of them. The profile shows roughly 230,000 clones, over 80% of them singletons. Sequencing was done on a sample of peripheral blood. The receptor set was obtained from a man aged 35 to 55 with acute or convalescent COVID-19.

This chain uses TRBV6-1 with TRBJ2-1; no definite D call. Germline V gene data show CDR1 as MNHNS and CDR2 as SASEGT. Trimming removed 3 bases at V and 4 bases at J, with 13 bases between. The CDR3 sequence is 15 residues long. The CDR3 spells CASSEGASQYNEQFF. The CDR3 DNA sequence: TGTGCCAGCAGTGAGGGCGCCTCTCAATACAATGAGCAGTTCTTC.

The DNA for the CDR3 is TGTGCCAGCAGCAAGGGACAGGGGGCAGGCAGGGTAAGCAATCAGCCCCAGCATTTT. The encoded protein is CASSKGQGAGRVSNQPQHF. The chain employs TRBV21-1 and TRBJ1-5; the table's TRBD1 call for D was not verified on the DNA. TRBV21-1 is classified as a pseudogene. This CDR3 spans 19 amino acids.

The V and J genes are TRBV7-2 and TRBJ1-6; D gene ambiguous. V was pared by 4 bases and J by 6 bases, with 4 bases between. Germline V gives CDR1 SGHTA, CDR2 FQGNSA. CDR3 length: 12 amino acids. DNA of the CDR3: TGTGCCAGCAGCTCTCCTAATTCACCCCTCCACTTT. Protein: CASSSPNSPLHF.

The chain links TRBV6-5 to TRBJ2-5, with unresolved D. Trimming pared 7 bases from V and 5 bases from J, leaving 11 bases between. This CDR3 spans 12 amino acids. The germline V gene has CDR1 MNHEY and CDR2 SVGAGI. CDR3 protein: CASNNPAETQYF. The CDR3, as DNA: TGTGCCAGCAATAACCCAGCGGAGACCCAGTACTTC.

The chain uses TRBV7-8 and TRBJ1-5; D is uncertain. Trimming shortened V by 2 bases and J by 1 base, and 9 bases separated the two germline ends. The length of the CDR3 is 15 residues. Germline V gives CDR1 SGHVS, CDR2 FQNEAQ. The chain's CDR3 is CASSLNSQSNQPQHF. CDR3 coding DNA: TGTGCCAGCAGCTTAAACAGTCAAAGCAATCAGCCCCAGCATTTT.

The chain carries TRBV27 and TRBJ2-5; 7 bases are shared with TRBD2. Germline V gene data show CDR1 as MNHEY and CDR2 as SMNVEV (reference sequence). This CDR3 contains 14 residues. The V segment lost 6 bases and the J segment 4 bases; nucleotides outside the gene matches: 8. CDR3 coding DNA: TGTGCCAGCAGCCTTACTAGCGCTCGAGAGACCCAGTACTTC. Its translation is CASSLTSARETQYF.

The J gene is TRBJ1-2, the V gene TRBV19, with D unclear. V shed 1 base and J shed 8 bases, with 8 bases lying between them. CDR1 and CDR2 from the germline V gene are LNHDA and SQIVND (reference sequence). The CDR3 totals 12 residues. CDR3 coding DNA: TGTGCCAGTAGTATAGGAGAGGTCGGCTACACCTTC. It yields the protein CASSIGEVGYTF.

The V gene is TRBV11-2, the J gene TRBJ1-6; tentative D call: TRBD1 (5 bases). V lost 0 bases to trimming and J lost 9 bases, with 9 bases between them. Looked up from germline, CDR1 is SGHAT and CDR2 is FQNNGV. CDR3 length: 14 amino acids. DNA of the CDR3: TGTGCCAGCAGCTTAGACAGGGCTAGTTCACCCCTCCACTTT. Its protein product is CASSLDRASSPLHF.

With regard to this clone: This same CDR3 is encoded by further DNA sequences in the sample. The chain couples TRBV27 to TRBJ2-1; tentatively, D is TRBD2 (7 bases). The V gene lost 8 bases and the J gene lost 3 bases, with 14 bases spanning the gap. CDR1 is MNHEY and CDR2 is SMNVEV in the germline V gene (reference sequence). The CDR3 loop spans 14 amino acids. CDR3 residues: CASGGLADYNEQFF. The CDR3 DNA is TGTGCCAGCGGGGGGCTAGCGGACTACAATGAGCAGTTCTTC.

The chain joins TRBV6-2 or TRBV6-3 to TRBJ2-1, with a possible D match to TRBD2 (5 bases). CDR3 length: 14 residues. Trimming left V 6 bases short and J 5 bases short, with 14 bases between. In germline, CDR1 is MNHEY, CDR2 SVGEGT. For the CDR3, the DNA is TGTGCCAGCAGGTACCTGGCGGGCAACAATGAGCAGTTCTTC. It encodes CASRYLAGNNEQFF.

V gene TRBV19 combines with J gene TRBJ1-5, with D unclear. CDR1 LNHDA and CDR2 SQIVND come from the germline V gene (reference sequence). The CDR3 runs 12 residues. Trimming cost V 8 bases and J 5 bases, with 10 bases left between them. The CDR3 DNA reads TGTGCCAGTGACGACACCTATCAGCCCCAGCATTTT. It specifies CASDDTYQPQHF.

The chain recombines TRBV6-4 with TRBJ2-1; 8 bases line up with TRBD2. Germline values: CDR1 MRHNA, CDR2 SNTAGT. V lost 3 bases, J lost 2 bases, and 3 bases stayed unmatched. CDR3 length: 15 residues. The DNA of the CDR3 is TGTGCCAGCAGTGAGTCGGGAGGGCCCTACAATGAGCAGTTCTTC. Its translation: CASSESGGPYNEQFF.

This clone was found many times. V gene TRBV7-9 combines with J gene TRBJ1-1; 8 bases agree with TRBD1. Germline V gene sequence: CDR1 SEHNR, CDR2 FQNEAQ (reference sequence). The trim removed 6 bases at V and 2 bases at J, leaving 5 bases unmatched. The CDR3 extends over 14 amino acids. The CDR3 DNA follows: TGTGCCAGCAGTTCGGACAGGGCCAACACTGAAGCTTTCTTT. This codes for CASSSDRANTEAFF. Filled out from reference TRBV7-9 and TRBJ1-1, the complete variable domain reads DTGVSQNPRHKITKRGQNVTFRCDPISEHNRLYWYRQTLGQGPEFLTYFQNEAQLEKSRLLSDRFSAERPKGSFSTLEIQRTEQGDSAMYLCASSSDRANTEAFFGQGTRLTVV.

The chain uses TRBV11-2 and TRBJ2-2; tentatively, D is TRBD1 (5 bases). The CDR3 is made up of 15 amino acids. V dropped 3 bases and J dropped 2 bases, with 10 bases sitting between them. The germline V gene has CDR1 SGHAT and CDR2 FQNNGV. For the CDR3, the DNA is TGTGCCAGCAGCTTTTCGCAGGGAAACACCGGGGAGCTGTTTTTT. It encodes CASSFSQGNTGELFF.

The rearrangement uses TRBV14 and TRBJ2-1; weak D call: TRBD2 (6 bases). This CDR3 is built from 16 residues. CDR1 SGHDN and CDR2 FVKESK come from the germline V gene. The germline V and J ends were trimmed by 0 bases and 2 bases, with 11 bases remaining between them. CDR3 sequence reads: CASSQDAGIAYNEQFF. The CDR3, as DNA: TGTGCCAGCAGCCAAGATGCGGGAATTGCCTACAATGAGCAGTTCTTC.

The gene calls are TRBV2 and TRBJ2-1, with D possibly being TRBD2 (6 bases). V lost 6 bases and J 9 bases, leaving 18 bases between the germline ends. This CDR3 has 14 amino acids. Per germline, CDR1 SNHLY and CDR2 FYNNEI. CDR3 bases: TGTGCCAGCAGACTCGGACTATTGGGCAGTGAGCAGTTCTTC. Its translation is CASRLGLLGSEQFF. The full variable domain, in which reference TRBV2 and TRBJ2-1 provide the parts outside the CDR3, is EPEVTQTPSHQVTQMGQEVILRCVPISNHLYFYWYRQILGQKVEFLVSFYNNEISEKSEIFDDQFSVERPDGSNFTLKIRSTKLEDSAMYFCASRLGLLGSEQFFGPGTRLTVL.

CDR3 loop: CASSYEREGRFF. In DNA, the CDR3 is TGTGCCAGCAGTTACGAGCGGGAGGGCCGGTTCTTC. V is TRBV6-2 or TRBV6-3 and J is TRBJ2-1, with TRBD2 identical over 10 bases. The length of the CDR3 is 12 residues. Germline CDR1 is MNHEY and CDR2 is SVGEGT. V gave up 2 bases and J gave up 15 bases; unmatched junction bases: 4.

The chain couples TRBV6-5 to TRBJ1-2; 7 positions match TRBD1. The length of the CDR3 is 14 residues. V lost 5 bases and J lost 5; bases outside the gene matches: 8. Looked up from germline, CDR1 is MNHEY and CDR2 is SVGAGI. The CDR3 is CASSTRQGQYGYTF. DNA of the CDR3: TGTGCCAGCAGTACCCGACAGGGACAGTATGGCTACACCTTC.

This clone has just one count. The chain uses TRBV5-1 and TRBJ1-1; D ambiguous. This CDR3 contains 15 residues. The V end was cut by 4 bases, the J end by 3 bases, with 16 bases between. The germline CDR1 and CDR2 sequences are SGHRS and YFSETQ. The DNA for the CDR3 is TGCGCCAGCAGCCCATTTAACCCGAGGGACACTGAAGCTTTCTTT. Its translation: CASSPFNPRDTEAFF.

The CDR3 bases are TGTGCCAGCAGCTTAAACCAAGGAGTCTATCAGCCCCAGCATTTT. Protein: CASSLNQGVYQPQHF. This chain connects TRBV5-8 to TRBJ1-5; D gene unclear. Germline V lookup: CDR1 SGHTS, CDR2 YDEGEE. The CDR3 length is 15 residues. Trimming took off 2 bases at V and 5 bases at J, with 14 bases between the two ends.

The chain recombines TRBV9 with TRBJ2-1; 12 bases agree with TRBD2. From germline, CDR1 is SGDLS and CDR2 YYNGEE. This CDR3 contains 17 residues. The junction had 12 bases not matched to a gene; V was cut back by 2 bases and J by 9 bases. CDR3 residues: CASSVTPWTSGNVEQFF. CDR3 nucleotide sequence: TGTGCCAGCAGCGTCACCCCCTGGACTAGCGGGAACGTTGAGCAGTTCTTC.

The rearrangement links TRBV19 to TRBJ2-6; the match to TRBD1 covers 7 bases. Germline trimming cut 4 bases from V and 0 bases from J; bases unmatched to any gene: 6. Germline CDR1 reads LNHDA; CDR2 reads SQIVND (reference sequence). This CDR3 comprises 17 residues. CDR3 nucleotides: TGTGCCAGTAGTAGGGGGACAGTCCGCTCTGGGGCCAACGTCCTGACTTTC. Its translation: CASSRGTVRSGANVLTF.

The V gene is TRBV4-3, the J gene TRBJ2-3, with D possibly being TRBD2 (6 bases). Germline CDR1 LGHNA, CDR2 YSLEER. Trimming stripped 1 base from V and 0 bases from J, with 11 bases between. This CDR3 region has 16 residues. In nucleotides, the CDR3 is TGCGCCAGCAGCCAAGGGCTAGCGCCTAGCACAGATACGCAGTATTTT. Translation gives CASSQGLAPSTDTQYF.